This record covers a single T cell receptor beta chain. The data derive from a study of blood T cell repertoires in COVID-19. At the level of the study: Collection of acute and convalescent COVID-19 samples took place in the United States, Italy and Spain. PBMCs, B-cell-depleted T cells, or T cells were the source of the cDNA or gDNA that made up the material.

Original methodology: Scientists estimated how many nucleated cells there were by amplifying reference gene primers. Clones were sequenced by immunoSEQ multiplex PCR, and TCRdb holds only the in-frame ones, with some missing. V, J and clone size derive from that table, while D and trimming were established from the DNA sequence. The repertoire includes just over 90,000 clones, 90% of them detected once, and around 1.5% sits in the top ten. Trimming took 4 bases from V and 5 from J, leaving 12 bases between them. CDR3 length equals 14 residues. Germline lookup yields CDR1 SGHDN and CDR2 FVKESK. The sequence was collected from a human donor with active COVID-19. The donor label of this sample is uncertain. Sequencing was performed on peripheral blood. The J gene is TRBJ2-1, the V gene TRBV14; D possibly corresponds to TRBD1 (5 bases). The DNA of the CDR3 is TGTGCCAGCAGCCCGATTAGGGGCCACAATGAGCAGTTCTTC. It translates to CASSPIRGHNEQFF.